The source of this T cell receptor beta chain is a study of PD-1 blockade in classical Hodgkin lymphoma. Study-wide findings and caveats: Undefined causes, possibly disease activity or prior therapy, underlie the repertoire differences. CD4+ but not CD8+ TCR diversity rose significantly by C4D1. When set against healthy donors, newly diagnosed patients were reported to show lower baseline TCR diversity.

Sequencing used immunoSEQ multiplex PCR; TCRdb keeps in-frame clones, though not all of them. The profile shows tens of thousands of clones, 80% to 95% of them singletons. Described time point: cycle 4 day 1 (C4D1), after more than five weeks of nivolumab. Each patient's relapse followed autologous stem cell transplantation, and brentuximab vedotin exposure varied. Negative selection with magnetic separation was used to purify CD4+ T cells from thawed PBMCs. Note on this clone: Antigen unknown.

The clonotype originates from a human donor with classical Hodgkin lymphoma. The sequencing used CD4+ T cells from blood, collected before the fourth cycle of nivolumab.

The CDR3 region has the DNA TGTGCCAGCAGGGATACAGGGGGAATGAGAAACACCATATATTTT. Amino acids: CASRDTGGMRNTIYF. V is TRBV6-5 and J is TRBJ1-3, with TRBD1 matching 8 bases. The junction had 9 bases not matched to a gene; V was cut back by 6 bases and J by 5 bases. CDR3 length: 15 residues. Looked up from germline, CDR1 is MNHEY and CDR2 is SVGAGI.